This T cell receptor (beta chain) was recovered during a study of shared clonotypes between healthy human individuals (dated by TCRdb to between 2020 and 2021). With regard to the full study: The cohort included three men and two women between 18 and 49 years of age. To estimate repertoire size and how much clonotype sharing occurs between individuals, the study deeply sequenced the blood TCR repertoires of five healthy adults. For each donor, CD4 naive and CD4 memory were each given three plates, CD8 naive was given two plates, and CD8 memory was given one plate. Per donor, leukapheresis produced somewhere between about 0.8 and 9.5 billion PBMCs. Libraries were prepared and TCR repertoires were sequenced by different laboratories using diverse techniques, in order to increase sequencing depth and limit assay-specific biases.

Overall study outcomes, separate from this receptor: Rarefaction of sorted-subset datasets indicated incomplete sequencing despite the large sequencing depth. Naive subsets generally had larger estimated clonotype richness than memory subsets. Sampling was restricted to blood, and TCR repertoires in tissue are likely to differ from TCR repertoires in blood. Pairwise subsampling led to the expectation that sequencing depth would affect the degree of clonotype sharing among donors. Higher generation probabilities were observed for clonotypes shared by all four sorted-subset donors than for non-shared clonotypes. Roughly 5% of naive CD4, more than 3% of naive CD8, around 2.3% of memory CD4, and roughly 0.4% of memory CD8 clonotypes were shared across several donors. Because the study included a small number of donors, the genetic and exposure-history diversity represented was limited.

The donors were healthy, HIV-negative adults with no recently reported acute infections or vaccinations. Every donor was a Caucasian adult living in Nashville, Tennessee, USA. Magnetic negative selection was used to enrich CD4+ T cells, after which naive cells were positively selected on CD45RA and the negative fraction became the memory subset. Blood was obtained by leukapheresis, after which PBMCs were separated by Ficoll-Histopaque density gradient centrifugation and cryopreserved in liquid nitrogen vapor phase. Purity and quantity of every magnetically sorted T cell population were checked by analytical flow cytometry. Genomic DNA was isolated from every sorted fraction and measured by UV absorbance on a Nanodrop 2000c. The germline V gene (reference sequence) yields PRHDT for CDR1 and FYEKMQ for CDR2. Deletion took 5 bases off V and 1 base off J, with a span of 8 bases between the germline ends. Counted from cysteine to phenylalanine, this CDR3 has 13 amino acids. The entry retains the CDR3 DNA only, 39 bases that are in frame from base 1.

A remark on this clone: The antigen this receptor binds is unknown. Per-base quality was not reported, and no clone a single base away is much larger than it.

Using the deep immunoSEQ assay, multiplex PCR amplified TCR CDR3 regions from genomic DNA. Genomic DNA extracted from each cell subset was distributed evenly over all wells of several immunoSEQ 96-well plates, and each plate served as one replicate. For sorted subsets, approximately 200 ng of genomic DNA, equivalent to roughly 33,000 T cell genomes, went into each replicate PCR. The purified libraries were quantified using a Qubit 3.0 fluorometer, sized with a Bioanalyzer 2100, and then quantified again using the KAPA Library Quantification kit. Every immunoSEQ 96-well plate was sequenced on a dedicated single-read 150-cycle Illumina NextSeq 550 flow cell. Concerning the study's data processing: Because the immunoSEQ output included only junctional sequences and no quality scores, the filtering could not be the same as the filtering used for full-length reads. To assign V/J genes and CDR3, sequences were annotated against IMGT germline references using PyIR, a Python wrapper for IgBLAST v1.9. Any read was removed if the V/J assignment was weak (E-value above 1e-6), the CDR3 was missing, or the read contained stop codons, out-of-frame junctions, or ambiguous translated residues. V3J clonotypes were defined as sequences sharing the same inferred V gene, J gene, and CDR3 amino acid sequence. Percentage overlap between repertoires was computed as shared unique clonotypes divided by the size of the smaller repertoire. Three approaches were used to assess repertoire richness: RTK rarefaction, the Chao1 estimator, and Recon v2.1 estimates of unobserved clonotypes. Generation probabilities for all TCRbeta clonotypes obtained by the gDNA method from a handful of donors were computed using OLGA. The immuneACCESS repertoire file appears here via TCRdb, limited to in-frame rearrangements. These files lack a portion of the clones; in checked studies, under half of the deficit traces to unresolved V genes, and the cause of the others is not known. The V and J calls and the clone size are those of that table, but D and trimming were determined from the DNA. Counted in this sample were over 700,000 clones; 55% to 75% of them appeared once. The leading ten clones occupy about 1.8% of the sample.

Sample: memory CD4+ T cells sorted from blood. The label giving this sample's cell subset or site can be read as: CD45RA-negative fraction. This sequence uses TRBV13 and TRBJ2-5; the D gene is possibly TRBD1 or TRBD2, each agreeing over 5 bases. The TCR sequence derives from a woman in her twenties or thirties in good health. This receptor has the CDR3 CASSPGAQETQYF. The bases read TGTGCCAGCAGCCCCGGGGCCCAAGAGACCCAGTACTTC.